This T cell receptor (beta chain) was retrieved from a study of beta chain features in type 1 diabetes. V lost 0 bases to trimming and J lost 1 base; unmatched junction nucleotides: 6. The CDR3 has 17 residues. Germline CDR1 reads SGDLS; CDR2 reads YYNGEE. The sequenced template was cDNA made from the entire isolated RNA. Data came from immunoSEQ multiplex PCR; TCRdb stores just in-frame clones and leaves some out. The sample lists around 58,000 clones, roughly 60% seen once, with 2.2% in the top ten. Whole-study findings and limits: Lower insertion and higher deletion counts appeared at VDJ junctions in type 1 diabetes patients. TCRB rearrangement may or may not be influenced by HLA type; here this remained unresolved. Researchers report that Type 1 diabetes patients had moderately but significantly shorter TCRB CDR3s across all four CD4+ subsets.

In its sample, this clone was seen many times. The antigen remains unidentified. The specimen sequenced was Tregs from blood. This clonotype was obtained from a woman aged 18-29 years in good health. This sequence joins TRBV9 and TRBJ2-1, with 8 bases that match TRBD2. In nucleotides, the CDR3 is TGTGCCAGCAGCGTAGTCGGGGGGGGAGCTTCCTACAATGAGCAGTTCTTC. This codes for CASSVVGGGASYNEQFF.